The T cell receptor beta chain under discussion was sequenced for a study of cytomegalovirus exposure and HLA in healthy donors. Study as a whole: The same platform was used for the 90 to 150 validation repertoires as for the approximately 720 first-cohort repertoires, as reported in a later analysis. Findings and limits, study-wide: In vitro, three CMV-associated chains proved specific for CMV antigens.

Measured with immunoSEQ multiplex PCR; TCRdb has only the in-frame clones, and not every one. This table holds 300,000 to 400,000 clones, approximately 86% found once. Details on this clone: Its antigen is unknown.

V gave up 7 bases and J gave up 1 base; unmatched junction bases: 5. Germline V CDR1 and CDR2: MNHNS, SASEGT. This CDR3 is built from 14 residues. Source material: PBMCs. The chain uses TRBV6-1 and TRBJ1-1; 8 bases line up with TRBD1. The clonotype originates from a man aged 25 to 45 in good health and CMV-seronegative. CDR3: CASTPGQENTEAFF. Written as DNA, the CDR3 is TGTGCCAGCACCCCGGGACAGGAGAACACTGAAGCTTTCTTT.